Shown below are 17 T cell receptor beta chains from a single sample sequenced in a study of spatial heterogeneity in lung cancer. Time point here: blood at routine non-recurrence follow-up after resection. TCRdb re-analysed the 5' RACE reads in MiXCR, keeping a single row per CDR3 protein. The sample holds about 70,000 distinct CDR3 sequences, around 8.9% seen once. This specimen consisted of PBMCs, obtained at follow-up. Receptors originate from a female donor with early-stage non-small cell lung cancer.

This clonotype was detected many times. The junction departs from the called germline gene at one end, perhaps through a read error. The rearrangement joins TRBV28 to TRBJ2-1; possibly TRBD1 for D (5 bases). The germline V gene has CDR1 MDHEN and CDR2 SYDVKM. The CDR3 loop spans 13 amino acids. The CDR3 loop is CASSLGAFRGSIF. The DNA for the CDR3 is TGTGCCAGCAGTTTAGGGGCGTTCCGCGGATCGATCTTC.

This clonotype was detected many times. This chain uses TRBV7-3 with TRBJ2-3, with 12 bases lining up with TRBD2. The germline CDR1 and CDR2 sequences are SGHTA and FQGTGA. Trimming took 5 bases from V and 0 from J; bases not matched to a gene: 6. There are 17 residues in the CDR3. CDR3 loop: CASSLLGTSGSTDTQYF. DNA for the CDR3: TGTGCCAGCAGCCTGTTGGGGACTAGCGGGAGCACAGATACGCAGTATTTT.

V and J are TRBV9 and TRBJ2-1, with 7 bases identical to TRBD2. Losses at the gene ends were 0 bases for V and 1 base for J; bases not matched to a gene: 7. CDR1 and CDR2 (germline): SGDLS, YYNGEE. The CDR3 runs 17 residues. The CDR3 reads CASSVAVGGWSYNEQFF. The CDR3 DNA sequence: TGTGCCAGCAGCGTAGCGGTGGGAGGGTGGTCCTACAATGAGCAGTTCTTC.

The CDR3 loop is CSALAGNQETQYF. The CDR3 region has the DNA TGCAGTGCTTTAGCGGGGAACCAAGAGACCCAGTACTTC. The V gene is TRBV20-1, the J gene TRBJ2-5; 8 bases match TRBD2. This CDR3 comprises 13 residues. Germline V gene lookup returns CDR1 DFQATT and CDR2 SNEGSKA (reference sequence). The trim removed 5 bases at V and 0 bases at J, leaving 2 bases unmatched.

This clonotype has more than one count but fewer than ten. The chain links TRBV7-9 to TRBJ2-5; tentative D call: TRBD2 (6 bases). V was trimmed by 1 base and J by 5 bases, leaving 14 bases between them. The CDR3 runs to 15 residues. Germline-derived CDR1 and CDR2 are SEHNR and FQNEAQ (reference sequence). The CDR3 reads CASSLGGDGGETQYF. CDR3 DNA sequence: TGTGCCAGCAGCTTAGGAGGAGACGGAGGGGAGACCCAGTACTTC.

The chain uses TRBV5-1 and TRBJ1-1, with a tentative D call TRBD1 (6 bases). Trimming took 3 bases from V and 1 from J, leaving 10 bases between them. This CDR3 region has 14 residues. Germline values: CDR1 SGHRS, CDR2 YFSETQ. The CDR3 bases are TGCGCCAGCAGCTCTGACAGGACGAACACTGAAGCTTTCTTT. Amino acid sequence: CASSSDRTNTEAFF.

In its sample, this clonotype was seen a few times. This chain's CDR3 is CSARDSISSYEQYF. The CDR3 DNA reads as TGCAGTGCTAGAGACAGCATCAGCTCCTACGAGCAGTACTTC. The rearrangement uses TRBV20-1 and TRBJ2-7; D unclear. The CDR3 length is 14 residues. Germline CDR1 reads DFQATT; CDR2 reads SNEGSKA (reference sequence). V shed 0 bases and J shed 0 bases, with 9 bases lying between them.

Ten or more counts support this clonotype. CDR3 nucleotides: TGTGCCAGCAGCAAAGGGCTAGCGGGCCACACAGATACGCAGTATTTT. It translates to CASSKGLAGHTDTQYF. The chain links TRBV21-1 to TRBJ2-3; the D segment call TRBD2 is taken from the table without a DNA check. TRBV21-1 is a known pseudogene. This CDR3 spans 16 amino acids.

This clonotype was seen at least ten times. The V call is TRBV23-1, the J call TRBJ2-1; TRBD2 aligns across 7 bases. TRBV23-1 is flagged as an ORF with uncertain function. The CDR3 loop spans 15 amino acids. V shed 8 bases, J shed 5 bases, and the junction held 12 bases outside the gene matches. CDR3 in amino acids: CASPGRAWGDNEQFF. In DNA, the CDR3 is TGCGCCAGCCCGGGGAGGGCCTGGGGCGACAATGAGCAGTTCTTC.

The rearrangement links TRBV29-1 to TRBJ2-5; 10 bases align to TRBD2. CDR1 and CDR2 (germline): SQVTM, ANQGSEA. The ends lost 8 bases at V and 2 bases at J; junction bases unmatched: 8. CDR3 length: 14 amino acids. Here the CDR3 DNA reads TGCAGCTCAGGACTAGCGGACGTACAAGAGACCCAGTACTTC. Encoded protein: CSSGLADVQETQYF.

CDR3 sequence (DNA): TGCAGTGCTAGCGGTCAGGTCCTGAACACAGATACGCAGTATTTT. The encoded protein is CSASGQVLNTDTQYF. The chain uses TRBV20-1 and TRBJ2-3; D gene ambiguous. CDR3 length: 15 amino acids. V was pared by 3 bases and J by 2 bases, with 15 bases between. CDR1 is DFQATT, CDR2 SNEGSKA, per germline (reference sequence).

This clonotype has ten or more counts. V gene TRBV27 combines with J gene TRBJ2-5, with 7 bases aligning to TRBD1. The V segment lost 5 bases and the J segment 5 bases; nucleotides outside the gene matches: 5. The CDR3 has 13 residues. CDR1 and CDR2 (germline): MNHEY, SMNVEV (reference sequence). CDR3 DNA sequence: TGTGCCAGCAGTGAACAGGGGTGGGAGACCCAGTACTTC. This gives the protein CASSEQGWETQYF.

The V call is TRBV18, the J call TRBJ1-1, with D tentatively TRBD1 (6 bases). V was shortened by 4 bases and J by 5 bases, with 14 bases between the two germline ends. The CDR3 totals 14 residues. In germline, CDR1 is KGHSH, CDR2 LQKENI. Here the CDR3 reads CASSLDRMGTEAFF. Written as DNA, the CDR3 is TGTGCCAGCTCACTCGACAGGATGGGGACTGAAGCTTTCTTT. Full variable domain (outside the CDR3, taken from reference TRBV18 and TRBJ1-1): NAGVMQNPRHLVRRRGQEARLRCSPMKGHSHVYWYRQLPEEGLKFMVYLQKENIIDESGMPKERFSAEFPKEGPSILRIQQVVRGDSAAYFCASSLDRMGTEAFFGQGTRLTVV.

This clonotype was counted at least ten times. The chain links TRBV5-4 to TRBJ2-7, with a tentative D call TRBD2 (6 bases). The CDR3 contains 14 residues. CDR1 is SGHNT, CDR2 YYREEE, per germline (reference sequence). Trimming took 4 bases from V and 2 from J, leaving 13 bases between them. In DNA form, the CDR3 reads TGTGCCAGCAGCCCCATTAGCGGAACCTACGAGCAGTACTTC. Translating gives CASSPISGTYEQYF.

This clonotype has a count of ten or more. The CDR3 DNA is TGTGCCAGCAGCTTCCCGGGCAGGAACTATGGCTACACCTTC. Its protein is CASSFPGRNYGYTF. The chain couples TRBV11-2 to TRBJ1-2; D remains ambiguous. Between the trimmed V and J ends, which lost 3 bases and 2 bases, there was a span of 10 bases. The V gene's germline CDR1 is SGHAT and CDR2 FQNNGV. The CDR3 covers 14 residues.

This clonotype came up many times. J is TRBJ1-1 and V is TRBV29-1; a weak D match, TRBD1 (6 bases). The CDR3 sequence is 13 residues long. The V end was cut by 6 bases, the J end by 3 bases, with 14 bases between. The germline V gene has CDR1 SQVTM and CDR2 ANQGSEA. The CDR3, as DNA: TGCAGCGTGAAGGGGGGCTTCCACACTGAAGCTTTCTTT. It specifies CSVKGGFHTEAFF.

This clonotype was counted only a few times. The chain links TRBV6-2 or TRBV6-3 to TRBJ2-2; 9 bases are shared with TRBD2. Germline V gene lookup returns CDR1 MNHEY and CDR2 SVGEGT. The CDR3 runs 13 residues. The ends lost 8 bases at V and 7 bases at J; junction bases unmatched: 5. CDR3 protein: CASFPAGGGELFF. The CDR3 bases are TGTGCCAGCTTTCCAGCGGGAGGCGGGGAGCTGTTTTTT.